This TCR beta chain was obtained from a study of T cells after yellow fever vaccination. Comments on this clonotype: The antigen is not known.

For TCR, cDNA came from 5'RACE template switching, which added a universal primer site and UMIs. TCRdb reanalysed the 5' RACE reads using MiXCR and keeps one entry per CDR3 protein. The table records 500,000 to 650,000 distinct CDR3 sequences, 10% to 15% of them present only once. Overall study results and limits: Most primary-vaccination clones reappeared after the booster (around 95% CD4, 88% CD8). Repertoires obtained by FACS sorting could include abundant clonotypes that entered as contaminants from the bulk population.

Material: PBMCs, obtained on the day of the yellow fever booster vaccination. This receptor was taken from a man aged 25-45 years who received the YFV17D yellow fever vaccine.

The CDR3 region has the DNA TGTGCCAGCAGCCTCAACCCCGTCGAGCAGTTCTTC. Amino acid sequence: CASSLNPVEQFF. The chain couples TRBV9 to TRBJ2-1; no firm D call. Germline V gene sequence: CDR1 SGDLS, CDR2 YYNGEE. Trimming removed 4 bases at V and 10 bases at J, with 12 bases between. This CDR3 comprises 12 residues.